This T cell receptor beta chain was profiled in a study of cytomegalovirus exposure and HLA in healthy donors. The assay was immunoSEQ multiplex PCR, and TCRdb's table has in-frame clones only and misses some. The sample lists around 63,000 clones, around 89% occurring once. The CDR3 spans 16 residues. Germline V gene data show CDR1 as KGHSH and CDR2 as LQKENI. V was cut by 2 bases and J by 1 base, with 14 bases left in between. The V gene is TRBV18, the J gene TRBJ1-1, with D possibly TRBD1 on 6 matching bases. This TCR was recovered from a woman aged 18-29 years in good health and CMV-seronegative. Sequenced: PBMCs. CDR3 nucleotides: TGTGCCAGCTCACCAGTTGGGGGCGGTTGGAACACTGAAGCTTTCTTT. Translated: CASSPVGGGWNTEAFF.